The present entry profiles one T cell receptor beta chain with its context. Its antigen target is currently unknown. No quality values exist for individual bases; no much larger clone is one base distant. These data belong to a study of radiotherapy plus CTLA-4 blockade in lung cancer (dated by TCRdb to 2016 to 2019). Context from the whole study: Among enrolled patients, roughly 17% had an objective response and 25% to 35% reached disease control.

Trimming removed 6 bases from V and 8 bases from J, leaving 16 bases between the germline ends. As encoded in the germline V gene, CDR1 is SNHLY while CDR2 is FYNNEI. There are 14 amino acids in the CDR3, from cysteine to phenylalanine inclusive. Kept here is only the CDR3 DNA, which spans 42 bases and is read in frame from base 1. The library relied on the immunoSEQ multiplex PCR assay. The clones in this table, taken by TCRdb from immuneACCESS, are in-frame only. Not every clone is retained; where verified, under half of the shortfall comes from an unresolved V gene, and the cause of the rest is unknown. The sample table lists about 73,000 clones, roughly 87% of them with a count of one. Together, the top ten hold 35% to 45% of the sample. In this study, focal radiation therapy paired with CTLA-4 blockade (ipilimumab) was tested in patients who had chemo-refractory metastatic non-small-cell lung cancer.

The investigation overall reported the following: The strongest predictors of response, as reported, were early dynamic changes in blood T cell clones along with a rise in serum interferon-beta after radiation. After treatment with radiotherapy and ipilimumab, TCR clones that originated in tumors expanded in peripheral blood.

The chain links TRBV2 with TRBJ2-2; the D gene is perhaps TRBD2, from 6 matching bases. The TCR sequence derives from a human donor with non-small cell lung cancer that progressed on radiotherapy plus ipilimumab. The specimen was peripheral blood, collected from a patient treated with radiotherapy plus ipilimumab. This receptor carries the CDR3 CASRRLEHLGELFF. The DNA sequence reads TGTGCCAGCAGAAGACTAGAGCACCTGGGGGAGCTGTTTTTT.